This TCR beta chain was observed in a study of T-cell reconstitution after alpha-beta-depleted transplantation in children. As it was prepared, the TCRbeta library received unique molecular identifiers. TCRdb ran MiXCR on the PCR reads and lists one entry per CDR3 protein. The table includes around 490,000 distinct CDR3 sequences, roughly an eighth detected once. This CDR3 comprises 14 residues. The ends lost 5 bases at V and 10 bases at J; junction bases unmatched: 6. This clonotype was observed a handful of times. This clonotype was sampled from a female patient aged 2-9 years who had a stem cell transplant for aplastic anemia, so the T cells may come from the graft donor. The rearrangement uses TRBV12-3 or TRBV12-4 and TRBJ2-1; TRBD2 aligns across 12 bases. The sample consisted of PBMCs, mostly from graft donor cells, taken 180 days after TCRalphabeta/CD19-depleted stem cell transplant. The CDR3 coding sequence is TGTGCCAGCAGTCTCTCTAGCGGGGGGGGCGAGCAGTTCTTC. Translating gives CASSLSSGGGEQFF.